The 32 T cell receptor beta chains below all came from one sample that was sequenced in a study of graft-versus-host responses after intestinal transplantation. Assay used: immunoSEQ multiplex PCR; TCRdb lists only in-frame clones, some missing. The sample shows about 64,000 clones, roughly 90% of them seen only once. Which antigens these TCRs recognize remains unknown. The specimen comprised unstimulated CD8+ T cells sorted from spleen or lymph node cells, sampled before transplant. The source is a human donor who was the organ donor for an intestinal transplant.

The CDR3 is CASSNHIRPGQETQYF. In DNA form, the CDR3 reads TGCGCCAGCAGCAATCATATACGACCAGGTCAAGAGACCCAGTACTTC. J is TRBJ2-5 and V is TRBV5-1, with D hard to call. With 4 bases removed from V and 2 bases from J, the gap between germline ends came to 18 bases. The CDR3 loop spans 16 amino acids. Germline lookup yields CDR1 SGHRS and CDR2 YFSETQ.

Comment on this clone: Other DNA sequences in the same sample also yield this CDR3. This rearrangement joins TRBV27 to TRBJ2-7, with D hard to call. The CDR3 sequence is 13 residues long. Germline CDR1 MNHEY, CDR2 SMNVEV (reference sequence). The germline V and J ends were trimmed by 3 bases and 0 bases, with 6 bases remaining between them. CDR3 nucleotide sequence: TGTGCCAGCAGTTTCGGTCCCTCCTACGAGCAGTACTTC. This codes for CASSFGPSYEQYF.

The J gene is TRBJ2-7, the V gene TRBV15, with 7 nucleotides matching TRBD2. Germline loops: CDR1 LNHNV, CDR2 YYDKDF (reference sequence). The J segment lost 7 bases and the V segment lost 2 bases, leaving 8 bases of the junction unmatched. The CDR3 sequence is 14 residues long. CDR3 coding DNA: TGTGCCACCAGCAGATCCCGGGACTATCGGGAGCAGTACTTC. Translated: CATSRSRDYREQYF. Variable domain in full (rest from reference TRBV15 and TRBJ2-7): DAMVIQNPRYQVTQFGKPVTLSCSQTLNHNVMYWYQQKSSQAPKLLFHYYDKDFNNEADTPDNFQSRRPNTSFCFLDIRSPGLGDTAMYLCATSRSRDYREQYFGPGTRLTVT.

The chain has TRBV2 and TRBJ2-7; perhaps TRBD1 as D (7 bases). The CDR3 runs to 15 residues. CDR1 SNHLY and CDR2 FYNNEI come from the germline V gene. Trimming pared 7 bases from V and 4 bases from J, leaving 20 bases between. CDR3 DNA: TGTGCCAGCAACTTCTACAGGGGACTGTCTTACGAGCAGTACTTC. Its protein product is CASNFYRGLSYEQYF. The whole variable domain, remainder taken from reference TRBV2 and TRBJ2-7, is EPEVTQTPSHQVTQMGQEVILRCVPISNHLYFYWYRQILGQKVEFLVSFYNNEISEKSEIFDDQFSVERPDGSNFTLKIRSTKLEDSAMYFCASNFYRGLSYEQYFGPGTRLTVT.

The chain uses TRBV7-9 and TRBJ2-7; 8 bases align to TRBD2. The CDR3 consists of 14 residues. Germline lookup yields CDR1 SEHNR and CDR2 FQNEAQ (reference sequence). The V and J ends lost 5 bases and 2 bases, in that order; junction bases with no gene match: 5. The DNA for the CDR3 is TGTGCCAGCAGCCCGGGACTAGGGGCCTACGAGCAGTACTTC. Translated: CASSPGLGAYEQYF.

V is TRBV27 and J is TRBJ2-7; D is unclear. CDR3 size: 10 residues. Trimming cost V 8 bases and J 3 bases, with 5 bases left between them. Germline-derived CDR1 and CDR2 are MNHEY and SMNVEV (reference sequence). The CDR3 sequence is CASGHYEQYF. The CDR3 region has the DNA TGTGCCAGCGGGCACTACGAGCAGTACTTC.

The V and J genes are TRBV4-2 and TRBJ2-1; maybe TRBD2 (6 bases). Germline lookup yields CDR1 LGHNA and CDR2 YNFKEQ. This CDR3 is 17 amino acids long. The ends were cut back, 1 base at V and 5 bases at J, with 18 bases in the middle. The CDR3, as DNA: TGTGCCAGCAGCCAAGGGATGGGACTTCAAAGAGACAATGAGCAGTTCTTC. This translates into CASSQGMGLQRDNEQFF.

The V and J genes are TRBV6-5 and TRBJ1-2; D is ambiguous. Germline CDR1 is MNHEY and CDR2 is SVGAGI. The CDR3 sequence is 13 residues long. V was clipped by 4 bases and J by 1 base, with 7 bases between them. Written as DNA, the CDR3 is TGTGCCAGCAGTTGGACTCTTAACTATGGCTACACCTTC. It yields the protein CASSWTLNYGYTF.

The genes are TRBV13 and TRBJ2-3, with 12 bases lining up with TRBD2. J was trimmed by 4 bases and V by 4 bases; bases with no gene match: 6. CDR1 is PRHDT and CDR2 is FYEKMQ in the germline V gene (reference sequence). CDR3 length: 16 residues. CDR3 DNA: TGTGCCAGCAGCTCAGACTCTAGCGGGAGGGCAGATACGCAGTATTTT. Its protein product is CASSSDSSGRADTQYF.

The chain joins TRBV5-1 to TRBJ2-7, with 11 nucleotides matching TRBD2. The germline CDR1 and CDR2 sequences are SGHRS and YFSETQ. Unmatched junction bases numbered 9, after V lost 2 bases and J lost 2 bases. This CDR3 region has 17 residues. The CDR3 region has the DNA TGCGCCAGCAGCTTATTAGTCGGGACTAGCGGACCCTACGAGCAGTACTTC. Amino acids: CASSLLVGTSGPYEQYF.

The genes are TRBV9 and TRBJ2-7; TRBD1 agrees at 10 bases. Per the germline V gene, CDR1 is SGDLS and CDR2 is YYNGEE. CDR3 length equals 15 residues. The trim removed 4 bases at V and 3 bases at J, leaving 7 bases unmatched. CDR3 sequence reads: CASSHSGTGDYEQYF. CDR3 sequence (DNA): TGTGCCAGCAGCCACTCCGGGACAGGGGACTACGAGCAGTACTTC.

In DNA form, the CDR3 reads TGTGCCAGCAGTTTTCCGAGCTCCTACAATGAGCAGTTCTTC. Protein sequence: CASSFPSSYNEQFF. The rearrangement links TRBV28 to TRBJ2-1; D gene ambiguous. The CDR3 contains 14 residues. Germline lookup yields CDR1 MDHEN and CDR2 SYDVKM. Trimming took off 3 bases at V and 0 bases at J, with 6 bases between the two ends. Filled out from reference TRBV28 and TRBJ2-1, the complete variable domain reads DVKVTQSSRYLVKRTGEKVFLECVQDMDHENMFWYRQDPGLGLRLIYFSYDVKMKEKGDIPEGYSVSREKKERFSLILESASTNQTSMYLCASSFPSSYNEQFFGPGTRLTVL.

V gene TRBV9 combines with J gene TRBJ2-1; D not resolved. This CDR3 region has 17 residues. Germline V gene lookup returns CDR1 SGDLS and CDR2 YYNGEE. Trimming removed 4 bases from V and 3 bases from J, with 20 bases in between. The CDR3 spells CASSHSINQASYNEQFF. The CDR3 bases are TGTGCCAGCAGCCACTCGATCAATCAGGCGAGCTACAATGAGCAGTTCTTC.

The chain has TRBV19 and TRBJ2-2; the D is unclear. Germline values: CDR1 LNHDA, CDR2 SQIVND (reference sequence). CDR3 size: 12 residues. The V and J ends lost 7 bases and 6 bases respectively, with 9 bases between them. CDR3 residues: CASTNPPGELFF. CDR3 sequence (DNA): TGTGCCAGTACTAACCCTCCCGGGGAGCTGTTTTTT.

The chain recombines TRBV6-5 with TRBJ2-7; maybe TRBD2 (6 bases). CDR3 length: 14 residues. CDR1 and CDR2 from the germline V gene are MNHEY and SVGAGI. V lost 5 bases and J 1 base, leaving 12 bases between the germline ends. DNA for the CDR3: TGTGCCAGCAGTATCGGGGGAATGTCCTACGAGCAGTACTTC. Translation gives CASSIGGMSYEQYF.

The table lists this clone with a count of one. The CDR3 region has the DNA TGTGCCAGCAGCTTAACTTCGGGGGGCGGAAACACCATATATTTT. This encodes CASSLTSGGGNTIYF. V and J are TRBV11-2 and TRBJ1-3; D is perhaps TRBD1 (6 bases). The germline V and J ends were trimmed by 2 bases and 4 bases, with 12 bases remaining between them. The CDR3 is 15 residues long. CDR1 SGHAT and CDR2 FQNNGV come from the germline V gene.

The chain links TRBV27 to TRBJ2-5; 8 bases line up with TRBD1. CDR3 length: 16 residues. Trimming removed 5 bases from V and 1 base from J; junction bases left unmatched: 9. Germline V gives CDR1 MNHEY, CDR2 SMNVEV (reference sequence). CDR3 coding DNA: TGTGCCAGCAGTCTGACAGGGGTCCCTCTCCAAGAGACCCAGTACTTC. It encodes CASSLTGVPLQETQYF.

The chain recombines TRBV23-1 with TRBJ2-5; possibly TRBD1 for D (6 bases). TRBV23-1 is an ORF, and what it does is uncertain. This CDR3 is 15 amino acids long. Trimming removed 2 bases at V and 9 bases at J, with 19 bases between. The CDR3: CASSQTPGQIRSQYF. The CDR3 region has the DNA TGCGCCAGCAGTCAAACACCCGGACAGATACGGTCCCAGTACTTC.

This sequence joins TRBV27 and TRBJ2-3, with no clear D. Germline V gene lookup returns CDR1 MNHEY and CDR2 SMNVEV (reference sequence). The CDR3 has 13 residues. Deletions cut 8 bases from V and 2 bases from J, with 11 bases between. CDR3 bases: TGTGCCAGCCTCGGAGCAGACACAGATACGCAGTATTTT. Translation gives CASLGADTDTQYF.

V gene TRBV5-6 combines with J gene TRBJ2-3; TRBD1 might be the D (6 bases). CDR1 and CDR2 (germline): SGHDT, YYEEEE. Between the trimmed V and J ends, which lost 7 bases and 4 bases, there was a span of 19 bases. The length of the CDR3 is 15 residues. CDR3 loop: CASGGGVEVADTQYF. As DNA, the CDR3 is TGTGCCAGCGGGGGCGGAGTAGAGGTTGCAGATACGCAGTATTTT. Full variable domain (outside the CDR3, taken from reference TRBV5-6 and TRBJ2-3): DAGVTQSPTHLIKTRGQQVTLRCSPKSGHDTVSWYQQALGQGPQFIFQYYEEEERQRGNFPDRFSGHQFPNYSSELNVNALLLGDSALYLCASGGGVEVADTQYFGPGTRLTVL.

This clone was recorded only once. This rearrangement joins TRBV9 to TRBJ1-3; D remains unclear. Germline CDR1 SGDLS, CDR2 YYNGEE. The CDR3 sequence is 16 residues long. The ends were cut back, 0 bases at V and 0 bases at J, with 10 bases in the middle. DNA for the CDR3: TGTGCCAGCAGCGTAGGAGGCGGAGACTCTGGAAACACCATATATTTT. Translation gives CASSVGGGDSGNTIYF.

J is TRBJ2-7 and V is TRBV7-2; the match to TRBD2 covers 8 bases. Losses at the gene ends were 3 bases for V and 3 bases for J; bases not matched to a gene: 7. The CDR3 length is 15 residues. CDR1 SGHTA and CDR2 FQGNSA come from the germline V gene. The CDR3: CASSLGAGAGYEQYF. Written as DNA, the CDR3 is TGTGCCAGCAGCTTGGGAGCGGGAGCAGGCTACGAGCAGTACTTC. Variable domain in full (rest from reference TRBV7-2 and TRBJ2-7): GAGVSQSPSNKVTEKGKDVELRCDPISGHTALYWYRQSLGQGLEFLIYFQGNSAPDKSGLPSDRFSAERTGGSVSTLTIQRTQQEDSAVYLCASSLGAGAGYEQYFGPGTRLTVT.

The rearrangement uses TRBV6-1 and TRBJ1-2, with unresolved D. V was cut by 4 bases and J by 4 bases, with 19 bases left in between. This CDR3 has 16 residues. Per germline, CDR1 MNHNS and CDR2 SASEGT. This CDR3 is CASSALSPPLGYGYTF. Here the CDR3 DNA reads TGTGCCAGCAGTGCCCTCAGCCCCCCCCTAGGCTATGGCTACACCTTC.

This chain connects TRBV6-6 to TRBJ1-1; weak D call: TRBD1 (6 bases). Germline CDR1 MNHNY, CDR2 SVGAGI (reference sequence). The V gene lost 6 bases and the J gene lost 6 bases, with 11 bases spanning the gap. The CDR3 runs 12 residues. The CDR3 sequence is CASRGGGPEAFF. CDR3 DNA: TGTGCCAGCAGAGGGGGAGGGCCTGAAGCTTTCTTT.

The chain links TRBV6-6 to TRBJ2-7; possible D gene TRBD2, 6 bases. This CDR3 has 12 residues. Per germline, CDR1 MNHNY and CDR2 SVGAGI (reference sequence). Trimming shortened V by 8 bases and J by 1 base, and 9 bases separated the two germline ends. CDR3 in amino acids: CASETSSYEQYF. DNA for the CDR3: TGTGCCAGCGAGACTAGTTCCTACGAGCAGTACTTC.

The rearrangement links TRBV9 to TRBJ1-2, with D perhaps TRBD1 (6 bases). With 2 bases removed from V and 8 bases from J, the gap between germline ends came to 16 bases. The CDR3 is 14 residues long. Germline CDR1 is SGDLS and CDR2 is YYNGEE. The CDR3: CASSVPGGGEGYTF. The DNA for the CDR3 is TGTGCCAGCAGCGTGCCGGGAGGGGGAGAGGGCTACACCTTC.

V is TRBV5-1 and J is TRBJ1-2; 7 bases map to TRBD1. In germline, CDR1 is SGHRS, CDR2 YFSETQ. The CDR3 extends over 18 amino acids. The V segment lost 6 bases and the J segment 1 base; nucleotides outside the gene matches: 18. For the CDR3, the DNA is TGCGCCAGCAAGAGAGCTCTGACAGGGACTTATTTTAACTATGGCTACACCTTC. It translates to CASKRALTGTYFNYGYTF.

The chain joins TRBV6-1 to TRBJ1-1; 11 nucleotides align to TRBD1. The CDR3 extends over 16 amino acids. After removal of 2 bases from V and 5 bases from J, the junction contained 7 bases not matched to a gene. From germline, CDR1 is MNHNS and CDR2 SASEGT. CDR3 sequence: CASSENRWDRGTEAFF. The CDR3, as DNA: TGTGCCAGCAGTGAAAATAGGTGGGACAGGGGGACTGAAGCTTTCTTT.

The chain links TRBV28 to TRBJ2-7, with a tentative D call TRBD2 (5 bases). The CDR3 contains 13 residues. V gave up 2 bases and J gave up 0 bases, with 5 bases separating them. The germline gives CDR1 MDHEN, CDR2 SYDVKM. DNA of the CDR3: TGTGCCAGCAGTTTAGGGAGCTCCTACGAGCAGTACTTC. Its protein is CASSLGSSYEQYF.

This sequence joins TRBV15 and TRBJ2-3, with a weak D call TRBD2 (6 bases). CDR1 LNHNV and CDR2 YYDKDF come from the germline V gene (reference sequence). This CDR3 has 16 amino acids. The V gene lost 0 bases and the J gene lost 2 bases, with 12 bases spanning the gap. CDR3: CATSRDPGVATDTQYF. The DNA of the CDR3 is TGTGCCACCAGCAGAGATCCGGGGGTCGCCACAGATACGCAGTATTTT.

CDR3 in amino acids: CASSPMTGVNTEAFF. The CDR3 DNA reads as TGTGCCAGCAGCCCGATGACAGGGGTGAACACTGAAGCTTTCTTT. The rearrangement joins TRBV11-2 to TRBJ1-1, with TRBD1 matching 8 bases. The V gene end was trimmed by 5 bases and the J gene end by 0 bases; junction bases not matched to a gene: 5. Germline V gene sequence: CDR1 SGHAT, CDR2 FQNNGV. The length of the CDR3 is 15 residues. Full variable domain (outside the CDR3, taken from reference TRBV11-2 and TRBJ1-1): EAGVAQSPRYKIIEKRQSVAFWCNPISGHATLYWYQQILGQGPKLLIQFQNNGVVDDSQLPKDRFSAERLKGVDSTLKIQPAKLEDSAVYLCASSPMTGVNTEAFFGQGTRLTVV.

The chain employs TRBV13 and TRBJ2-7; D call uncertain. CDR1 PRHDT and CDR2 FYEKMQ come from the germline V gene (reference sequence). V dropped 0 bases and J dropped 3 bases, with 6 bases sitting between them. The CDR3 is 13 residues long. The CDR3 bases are TGTGCCAGCAGCTTAGGATCCAGCTACGAGCAGTACTTC. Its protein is CASSLGSSYEQYF.